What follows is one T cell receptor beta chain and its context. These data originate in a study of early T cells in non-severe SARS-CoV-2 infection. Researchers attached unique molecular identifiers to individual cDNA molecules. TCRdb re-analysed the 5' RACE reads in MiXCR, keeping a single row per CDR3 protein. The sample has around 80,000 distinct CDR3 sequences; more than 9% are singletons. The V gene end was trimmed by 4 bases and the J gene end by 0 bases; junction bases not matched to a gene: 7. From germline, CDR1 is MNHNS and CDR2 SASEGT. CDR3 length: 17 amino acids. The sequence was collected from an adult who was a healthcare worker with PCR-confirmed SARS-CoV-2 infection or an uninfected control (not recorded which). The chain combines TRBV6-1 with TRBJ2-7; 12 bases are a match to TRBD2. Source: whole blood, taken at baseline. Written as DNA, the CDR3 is TGTGCCAGCAGTGCCCTAGCGGGAGGGCGAAGCTCCTACGAGCAGTACTTC. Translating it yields CASSALAGGRSSYEQYF.